Reported below is one T cell receptor (beta chain). Measured with immunoSEQ multiplex PCR; TCRdb has only the in-frame clones, and not every one. The sample holds about 310,000 clones, 75% to 90% seen once. With 5 bases removed from V and 8 bases from J, the gap between germline ends came to 15 bases. CDR1 SGHAT and CDR2 FQNNGV come from the germline V gene. CDR3 length equals 13 residues. Either two negative PCRs, clearance, or symptom resolution qualified Cohort 3 donors as recovered. This sample is part of a study of blood T cell repertoires in COVID-19. About the research overall: From T cells, B-cell-depleted T cells, or PBMCs came the material, which was cDNA or gDNA.

The receptor was derived from a man in his thirties or forties who had recovered from COVID-19. The chain uses TRBV11-2 and TRBJ1-2, with a tentative D call TRBD1 (5 bases). The sequencing sample was made of PBMCs or T cells enriched from blood (not recorded which). CDR3 sequence reads: CASSPIAGQGYTF. Here the CDR3 DNA reads TGTGCCAGCAGCCCCATAGCAGGGCAAGGCTACACCTTC.